Listed here is a single T cell receptor (beta chain). Its antigen is currently not known. The record has no base qualities; no much larger clone is one base away. Library creation used the immunoSEQ multiplex PCR assay. For the multiplex PCR, a mixture combining 60 forward primers for TCR Vbeta segments and 13 reverse primers for TCR Jbeta segments was used. The CDR3 region of rearranged TCR beta genes was amplified from genomic DNA by a multiplex PCR assay. Amplified TCR beta libraries were sequenced as 87-base-pair reads on the Illumina HiSeq System. In the original analysis: Across the 500 to 850 repertoires, a later analysis counted roughly 84 million unique TCR beta chains, 9.5 million to 12 million of which were shared by at least two donors. Raw reads were error-corrected and collapsed into unique sequences with a nearest-neighbor algorithm that merged closely related sequences to remove PCR and sequencing errors. To assign V, D and J gene segments, CDR3 sequences were aligned to IMGT reference sequences. Each retained sequence needed at least a six-nucleotide match to both a V gene segment and a J gene segment. Rearrangements were called productive when the CDR3 lacked stop codons and stayed in frame with V and J; all others were non-productive. Following IMGT convention, CDR3 was defined as the stretch from the second conserved V-encoded cysteine up to the conserved J-encoded phenylalanine. In an earlier analysis of just under 600 of the donors, sequences lacking an unambiguous match to a single V gene segment were excluded. In an earlier analysis of 450 to 750 of the donors, a V segment was called functional when productive rearrangements were above 56.7%, and segregating when the standard deviation between donors exceeded 5%. A statistical classification framework was built for diagnosing cytomegalovirus status from the catalog of TCR beta chain sequences. In a later analysis, TCR nucleotide sequences were compared against IMGT/GENE-DB human TR gene sequences so that V and J genes could be assigned. The TCRdist pipeline was used in a later analysis to assign CDR3 sequences and most-parsimonious VDJ recombination scenarios. In a later analysis, each TCR beta chain was defined by its CDR3 amino acid sequence together with its V-gene family, and reads lacking a unique V-gene family were excluded. A later analysis removed roughly 590 highly shared, low-generation-probability nucleotide sequences to deal with suspected cross-contamination and a sequencing artifact. A later analysis calculated a clonal expansion index for each public chain from normalized within-repertoire ranks of inferred template counts. In a later analysis, generation probabilities were computed with a VDJ recombination model fitted to out-of-frame rearrangements, and the resulting probabilities were checked against IGoR. In a later analysis, hypergeometric tests were used to score TCR-TCR, TCR-HLA and TCR-CMV co-occurrence, with a repertoire-size bias correction applied to TCR pairs. In a later analysis, false discovery rates were estimated by permuting HLA or CMV assignments 20 times. In a later analysis, co-occurring TCRs were grouped using DBSCAN, and TCRdist sequence similarity was added for clustering within HLA-allele-positive subsets. Co-occurrence clustering excluded repertoires with fewer than 30,000 or more than 120,000 public chains, plus five with anomalous nucleotide sharing. TCRdb took this table from immuneACCESS and kept in-frame rearrangements with V and J called. Such tables lack part of the clones; where checked against another copy, unresolved V genes explain under half of the gap, and the rest is unexplained. D and trimming were read from the DNA, whereas the V and J calls and clone size are those reported in that table. A total of 40,000 to 55,000 clones appear in this sample, roughly 80% of them only once. The ten largest clones capture 8.1% of the sample.

These data come from a study of cytomegalovirus exposure and HLA in healthy donors (TCRdb year 2017). Background for the entire study: An earlier analysis of roughly 630 of the donors reported approximately 290 Gb of sequence data and 100 million to 140 million unique TCR beta sequences from 150 million to 200 million T cells. An early release that covered fewer than 800 HLA-typed donors contained 250 to 350 gigabases of sequencing data and around 85 million unique TCR sequences. The genetic ancestry cluster associated with self-reported Caucasian donors included about four fifths of the roughly 410 genotyped donors. The aim of the study was to test whether cataloging public T cell receptors could identify signatures of past pathogen exposure. The T cell repertoires of under 700 subjects were profiled by immunosequencing and related to cytomegalovirus serostatus. Along with the approximately 650-subject first cohort, a separate validation cohort of 120 different subjects was used. The study combined high-throughput TCR immunosequencing, statistical association of individual TCRs with disease status, and machine learning to predict cytomegalovirus infection status. In a later analysis, previously published TCR beta repertoires from some 640 donors were re-analyzed and high-resolution HLA genotyping was added so that TCR occurrence patterns could be studied. In the later analysis, no new phenotypic data were used to find candidate immune exposures; instead, reliance was placed on TCR beta sequences and their occurrence across donors. An earlier analysis of some 500 of the donors used high-throughput TCR beta sequencing to judge whether each TCR beta V gene segment behaved as functional or pseudogenic. Donor age, sex, ethnicity and CMV serostatus were compiled together with the repertoire data. In a later genetic analysis, genome-wide SNP genotypes for 398 of the 666 donors were used, and that subset was treated as a discovery cohort. Every repertoire in the discovery cohort had been generated on one and the same sequencing platform. Class I and class II HLA loci were covered by the typing at four-digit resolution. The number of typed donors differed by locus: about 620-630 for A, B, C, DRB1 and DQB1; approximately 530 for DQA1; fewer than 610 for DPA1; and around 470 for DPB1. Roughly 5 DR-DQ haplotypes were handled as single units for association and clustering, since linkage in the cohort was strong. Among 300 to 500 genotyped donors of the cohort, an average of about 220,000 unique TCR beta nucleotide sequences was sequenced per donor, of which about 19% were non-productive.

From a lookup of the germline V gene, CDR1 and CDR2 are MRHNA and SNTAGT. Here V drops 5 bases and J drops 4 bases, and the junction holds 5 bases not matched to any gene. The CDR3 contains 14 residues, cysteine and phenylalanine counted. Just the 42-base CDR3 DNA is kept, in frame starting at base 1. The cohort was made up of 666 healthy bone marrow donors. Cohort members were all nominally healthy when sampled, although unrecorded immune exposures were likely present. The donor tested CMV seropositive and was one of the 289 seropositive cohort members. Every donor gave a peripheral blood sample, and the peripheral blood mononuclear cells from that sample were used for TCR beta sequencing. The Qiagen DNeasy Blood Extraction Kit was used to extract genomic DNA from the blood cell samples. Broader findings and caveats from the paper: An earlier analysis of approximately 540 of the donors showed that most TCR beta V segments appeared in productive rearrangements either about 87% or about 30% of the time, which broadly matched IMGT annotations. Linkage disequilibrium might explain the correlated functional status among segregating V segments, but an unknown experimental factor could not be excluded. The only immune exposure information available for the cohort was CMV serostatus. Because some donors lacked HLA typing at each locus, the association tests relied only on the typed subset. Specific HLA alleles were associated with 18,000 or so TCR beta sequences at a false discovery rate of 0.05 in a later analysis. A cluster of highly shared sequence variants was judged likely to represent a technical artifact of the sequencing pipeline. The authors suggested that the approach could potentially be extended to other disease states and immunological phenotypes. A later analysis found that TCR association rates varied across HLA loci, with DRB1 alleles showing the most associated TCRs and HLA-C alleles the fewest. The presence/absence analyses assumed that sequencing depth was roughly uniform across donors, and that assumption may not be true. A further reported finding was that TCR beta sequences accurately predicted the HLA-A and HLA-B alleles for most subjects in the first cohort. The study gave a list of 150 to 200 TCR beta chains associated with cytomegalovirus. Because counts were too low, seventeen rarely observed V segments, including chromosome 9 orphons, were excluded from the earlier analysis of 500 to 700 of the donors. According to a later analysis, parvovirus B19, influenza, CMV and Epstein-Barr virus appeared linked to several top co-occurrence clusters. Most TCR sequences were observed very rarely across donors, whereas some public TCRs were present in many individuals. When HLA alleles, especially DR and DQ, strongly co-occurred, attributing TCR associations to individual alleles was difficult. Some IMGT-functional V segments, including TRBV6-2 and TRBV6-3, could not be distinguished by the 87-base-pair reads and were therefore excluded. According to a later analysis, most CMV-associated TCR beta chains appeared to be HLA-restricted, and the HLA associations seemed to be driven largely by CMV exposure. In this cohort, only TCR beta chains were sequenced, and detectable features were limited by the absence of alpha or paired-chain data. In a later genetic analysis, fewer N-insertions in productive TCRs were reported among donors in an Asian-associated ancestry cluster than the approximately 710-donor mean. A later genetic analysis associated a missense DCLRE1C variant with V-gene and J-gene trimming of TCR beta chains, and an independent cohort replicated the association. In both the original and validation cohorts, the classifier was reported to diagnose cytomegalovirus status with high specificity and sensitivity. In a later analysis, HLA-associated TCR beta chains were found to be more clonally expanded and to have lower generation probabilities than equally common non-associated chains. A few of the identified cytomegalovirus-associated TCR beta chains were confirmed in vitro to be specific for cytomegalovirus antigens.

Specimen: PBMCs. The V and J genes are TRBV6-4 and TRBJ1-5; the junction holds 7 bases that match TRBD1. The TCR comes from a man aged 25 to 45 in good health and CMV-seropositive. The CDR3 here reads CASSRQGRNQPQHF. The DNA is TGTGCCAGCAGTCGACAGGGTAGGAATCAGCCCCAGCATTTT.